A single sample is the source of the 10 T cell receptor beta chains below, sequenced in a study of T cell responses to AZD1222 COVID-19 vaccine. The assay was immunoSEQ multiplex PCR, and TCRdb's table has in-frame clones only and misses some. The table lists 60,000 to 80,000 clones, 60% to 85% of them singletons. The input for sequencing was peripheral blood, taken 28 days after the second AZD1222 dose. The receptor set was obtained from an adult who received the AZD1222 COVID-19 vaccine.

V usage is TRBV5-1 and J usage is TRBJ2-1; 9 bases map to TRBD1. V dropped 0 bases and J dropped 6; count of bases not matched to a gene: 4. This CDR3 is built from 15 residues. Germline loops: CDR1 SGHRS, CDR2 YFSETQ. CDR3 loop: CASSLGDRVGNEQFF. CDR3 in DNA: TGCGCCAGCAGCTTGGGGGACAGGGTGGGCAATGAGCAGTTCTTC.

This chain joins TRBV9 and TRBJ1-4; 12 positions agree with TRBD1. Trimming at V came to 3 bases and at J to 8 bases, leaving 8 bases not matched to a gene. The CDR3 loop spans 16 amino acids. Germline CDR1 SGDLS, CDR2 YYNGEE. CDR3 loop: CASSGGQGAFGEKLFF. CDR3 coding DNA: TGTGCCAGCAGCGGGGGACAGGGGGCCTTTGGAGAAAAACTGTTTTTT.

The V and J genes are TRBV7-9 and TRBJ2-2; D is perhaps TRBD1 (5 bases). Trimming cost V 6 bases and J 4 bases, with 9 bases left between them. CDR1 is SEHNR, CDR2 FQNEAQ, per germline (reference sequence). The CDR3 length is 13 residues. CDR3 residues: CASSSDTTGELFF. CDR3 sequence (DNA): TGTGCCAGCAGTTCGGACACCACCGGGGAGCTGTTTTTT.

This clone has only one observation. V usage is TRBV7-8 and J usage is TRBJ1-3, with 7 bases fitting TRBD1. Germline CDR1 and CDR2: SGHVS and FQNEAQ. V lost 5 bases, J lost 0 bases, and 10 bases stayed unmatched. The CDR3 runs to 17 residues. CDR3 bases: TGTGCCAGCAGCGCCCGGGGACAGAAGTTCTCTGGAAACACCATATATTTT. This encodes CASSARGQKFSGNTIYF.

V is TRBV29-1 and J is TRBJ2-1; 7 bases map to TRBD1. J lost 0 bases, V lost 2 bases, and 22 bases had no gene match. CDR3 size: 21 residues. CDR1 SQVTM and CDR2 ANQGSEA come from the germline V gene. The CDR3 reads CSVELQAMGQNKQSSYNEQFF. DNA of the CDR3: TGCAGCGTTGAACTGCAGGCGATGGGACAGAATAAGCAGAGCTCCTACAATGAGCAGTTCTTC.

V is TRBV5-1 and J is TRBJ2-5; 8 bases are shared with TRBD1. V shed 2 bases and J 1 base; nucleotides not matched to a gene: 1. Germline V CDR1 and CDR2: SGHRS, YFSETQ. The CDR3 totals 14 residues. CDR3 DNA: TGCGCCAGCAGCTTTCAGGGGGCCCAAGAGACCCAGTACTTC. It specifies CASSFQGAQETQYF.

J is TRBJ1-5 and V is TRBV29-1, with a weak D call TRBD1 (5 bases). Trimming took off 6 bases at V and 1 base at J, with 10 bases between the two ends. In germline, CDR1 is SQVTM, CDR2 ANQGSEA. This CDR3 contains 13 residues. The CDR3 here is CSVGDGSNQPQHF. The CDR3 DNA sequence: TGCAGCGTCGGGGACGGGAGCAATCAGCCCCAGCATTTT.

This CDR3 is CAISESADYGYTF. DNA for the CDR3: TGTGCCATCAGTGAGTCGGCGGACTATGGCTACACCTTC. This chain connects TRBV10-3 to TRBJ1-2; D not certain. Germline V gives CDR1 ENHRY, CDR2 SYGVKD. The CDR3 runs to 13 residues. Trimming shortened V by 0 bases and J by 3 bases, and 5 bases separated the two germline ends.

This clone was recorded only once. This rearrangement joins TRBV27 to TRBJ2-1; D gene ambiguous. The ends were cut back, 3 bases at V and 9 bases at J, with 12 bases in the middle. The CDR3 sequence is 13 residues long. CDR1 and CDR2 (germline): MNHEY, SMNVEV (reference sequence). The CDR3 DNA sequence: TGTGCCAGCAGTTTGGTCCCATTTGGTGAGCAGTTCTTC. The encoded protein is CASSLVPFGEQFF.

The V call is TRBV7-9, the J call TRBJ2-3, with D tentatively TRBD2 (6 bases). CDR1 SEHNR and CDR2 FQNEAQ come from the germline V gene (reference sequence). The CDR3 spans 16 residues. The V and J ends lost 5 bases and 7 bases respectively, with 22 bases between them. The CDR3 DNA is TGTGCCAGCAGCCCCGGCCCAGCGGGCGCTAGCCATACGCAGTATTTT. It specifies CASSPGPAGASHTQYF.